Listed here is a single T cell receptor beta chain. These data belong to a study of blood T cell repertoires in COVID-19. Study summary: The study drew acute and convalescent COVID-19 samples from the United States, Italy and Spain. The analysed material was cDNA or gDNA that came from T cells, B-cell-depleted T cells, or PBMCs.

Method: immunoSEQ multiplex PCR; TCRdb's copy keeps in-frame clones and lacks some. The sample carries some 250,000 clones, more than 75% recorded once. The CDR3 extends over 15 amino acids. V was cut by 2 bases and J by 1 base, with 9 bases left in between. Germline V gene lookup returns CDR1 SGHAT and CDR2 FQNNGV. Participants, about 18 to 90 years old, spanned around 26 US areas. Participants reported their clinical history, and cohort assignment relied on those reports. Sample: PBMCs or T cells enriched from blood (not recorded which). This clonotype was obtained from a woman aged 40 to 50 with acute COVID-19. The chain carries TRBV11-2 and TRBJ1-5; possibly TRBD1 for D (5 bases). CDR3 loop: CASSLMGLSNQPQHF. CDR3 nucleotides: TGTGCCAGCAGCTTAATGGGACTGAGCAATCAGCCCCAGCATTTT.